This TCR beta chain was documented in a study of cytomegalovirus exposure and HLA in healthy donors. 13 Jbeta primers and 60 Vbeta primers were used for the PCR. The data were produced by immunoSEQ multiplex PCR, yet TCRdb's version contains in-frame clones alone and is incomplete. In the table there are about 190,000 clones, roughly four fifths of which are singletons. Source material: PBMCs. The sequence derives from a woman aged 25 to 39 in good health and CMV-seropositive.

DNA of the CDR3: TGTGCCAGCACCCTCGCGACAGCTAACTATGGCTACACCTTC. Translated, it gives CASTLATANYGYTF. The chain joins TRBV28 to TRBJ1-2; D perhaps matches TRBD1 (5 bases). This CDR3 is 14 amino acids long. Trimming took 7 bases from V and 0 from J, leaving 12 bases between them. Germline-derived CDR1 and CDR2 are MDHEN and SYDVKM.